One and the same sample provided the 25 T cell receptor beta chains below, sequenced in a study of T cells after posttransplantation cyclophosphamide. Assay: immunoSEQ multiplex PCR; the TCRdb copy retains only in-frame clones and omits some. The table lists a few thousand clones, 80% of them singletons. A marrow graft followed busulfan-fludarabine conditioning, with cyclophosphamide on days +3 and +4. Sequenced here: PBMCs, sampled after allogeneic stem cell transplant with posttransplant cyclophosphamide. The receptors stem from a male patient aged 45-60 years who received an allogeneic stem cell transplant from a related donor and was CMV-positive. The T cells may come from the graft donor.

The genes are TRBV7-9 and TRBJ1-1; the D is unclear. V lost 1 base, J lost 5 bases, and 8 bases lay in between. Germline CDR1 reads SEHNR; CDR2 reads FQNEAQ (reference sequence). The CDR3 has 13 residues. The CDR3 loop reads CASSLDPGTEAFF. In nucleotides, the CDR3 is TGTGCCAGCAGCTTAGACCCGGGGACTGAAGCTTTCTTT. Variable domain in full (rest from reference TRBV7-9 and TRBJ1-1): DTGVSQNPRHKITKRGQNVTFRCDPISEHNRLYWYRQTLGQGPEFLTYFQNEAQLEKSRLLSDRFSAERPKGSFSTLEIQRTEQGDSAMYLCASSLDPGTEAFFGQGTRLTVV.

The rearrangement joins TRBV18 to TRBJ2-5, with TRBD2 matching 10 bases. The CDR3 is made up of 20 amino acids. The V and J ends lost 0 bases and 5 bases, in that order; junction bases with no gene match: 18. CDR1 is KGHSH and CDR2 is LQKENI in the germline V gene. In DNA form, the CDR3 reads TGTGCCAGCTCACCACCCCCGCCTAGCGGGAGTAGGCCAAGTTGGGAGACCCAGTACTTC. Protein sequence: CASSPPPPSGSRPSWETQYF.

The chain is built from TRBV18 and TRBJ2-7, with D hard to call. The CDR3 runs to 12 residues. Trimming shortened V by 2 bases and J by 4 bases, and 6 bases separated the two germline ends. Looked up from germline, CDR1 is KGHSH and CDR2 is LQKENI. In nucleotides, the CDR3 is TGTGCCAGCTCACCAGAAGCGTACGAGCAGTACTTC. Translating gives CASSPEAYEQYF.

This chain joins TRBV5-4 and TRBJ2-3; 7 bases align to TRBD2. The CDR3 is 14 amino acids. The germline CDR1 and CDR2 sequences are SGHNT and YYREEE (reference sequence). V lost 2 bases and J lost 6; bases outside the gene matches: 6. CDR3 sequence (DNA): TGTGCCAGCAGCTTTGGCGGGAGTTTGGATACGCAGTATTTT. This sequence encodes CASSFGGSLDTQYF. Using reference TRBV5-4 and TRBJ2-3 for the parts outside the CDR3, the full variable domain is ETGVTQSPTHLIKTRGQQVTLRCSSQSGHNTVSWYQQALGQGPQFIFQYYREEENGRGNFPPRFSGLQFPNYSSELNVNALELDDSALYLCASSFGGSLDTQYFGPGTRLTVL.

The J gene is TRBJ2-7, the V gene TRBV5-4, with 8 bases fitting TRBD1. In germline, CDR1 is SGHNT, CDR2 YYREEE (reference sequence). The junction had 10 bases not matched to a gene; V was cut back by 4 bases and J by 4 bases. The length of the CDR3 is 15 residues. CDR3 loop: CASSIGQGRLYEQYF. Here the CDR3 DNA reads TGTGCCAGCAGCATCGGACAGGGAAGGCTTTACGAGCAGTACTTC.

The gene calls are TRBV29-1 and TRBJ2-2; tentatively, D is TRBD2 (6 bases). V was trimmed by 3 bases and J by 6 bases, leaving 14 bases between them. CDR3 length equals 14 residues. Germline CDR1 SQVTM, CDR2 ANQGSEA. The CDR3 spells CSVDGARGSGELFF. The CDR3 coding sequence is TGCAGCGTTGACGGGGCTCGGGGGTCCGGGGAGCTGTTTTTT.

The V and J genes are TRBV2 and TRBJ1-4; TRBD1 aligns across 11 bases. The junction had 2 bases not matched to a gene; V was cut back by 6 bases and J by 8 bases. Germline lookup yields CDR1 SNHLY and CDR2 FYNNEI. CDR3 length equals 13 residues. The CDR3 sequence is CASRGTGGEKLFF. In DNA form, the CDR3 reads TGTGCCAGCAGGGGGACAGGGGGAGAAAAACTGTTTTTT.

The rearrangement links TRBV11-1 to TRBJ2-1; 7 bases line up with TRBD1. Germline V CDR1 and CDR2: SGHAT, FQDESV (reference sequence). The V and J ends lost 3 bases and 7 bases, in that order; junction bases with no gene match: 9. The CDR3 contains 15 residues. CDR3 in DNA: TGTGCCAGCAGCTTTGACAGGGCCCACCCTAATGAGCAGTTCTTC. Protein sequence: CASSFDRAHPNEQFF. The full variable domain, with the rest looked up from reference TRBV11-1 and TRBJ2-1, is EAEVAQSPRYKITEKSQAVAFWCDPISGHATLYWYRQILGQGPELLVQFQDESVVDDSQLPKDRFSAERLKGVDSTLKIQPAELGDSAMYLCASSFDRAHPNEQFFGPGTRLTVL.

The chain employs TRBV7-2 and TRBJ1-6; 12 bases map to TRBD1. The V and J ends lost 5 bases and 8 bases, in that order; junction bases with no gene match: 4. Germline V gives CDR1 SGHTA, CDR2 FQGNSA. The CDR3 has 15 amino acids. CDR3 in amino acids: CASSLGQGAYSPLHF. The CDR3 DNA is TGTGCCAGCAGCCTGGGACAGGGGGCCTATTCACCCCTCCACTTT.

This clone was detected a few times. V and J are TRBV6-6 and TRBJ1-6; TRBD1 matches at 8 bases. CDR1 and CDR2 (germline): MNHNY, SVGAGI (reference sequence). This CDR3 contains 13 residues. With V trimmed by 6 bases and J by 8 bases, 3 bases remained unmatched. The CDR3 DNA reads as TGTGCCAGCAGGGACAGGGTGGATTCACCCCTCCACTTT. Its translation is CASRDRVDSPLHF.

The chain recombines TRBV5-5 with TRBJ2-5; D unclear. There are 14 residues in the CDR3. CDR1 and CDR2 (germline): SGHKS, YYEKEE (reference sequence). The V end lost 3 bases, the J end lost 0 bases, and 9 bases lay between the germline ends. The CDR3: CASSSLSNQETQYF. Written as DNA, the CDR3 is TGTGCCAGCAGCTCGCTAAGTAACCAAGAGACCCAGTACTTC.

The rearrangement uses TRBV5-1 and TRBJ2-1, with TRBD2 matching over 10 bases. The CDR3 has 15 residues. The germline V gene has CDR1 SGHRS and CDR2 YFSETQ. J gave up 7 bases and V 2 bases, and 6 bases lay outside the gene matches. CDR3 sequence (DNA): TGCGCCAGCAGCTTTATAGCGGGAGGTCTGAATGAGCAGTTCTTC. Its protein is CASSFIAGGLNEQFF.

The CDR3 sequence is CASSVLQANSPLHF. In DNA form, the CDR3 reads TGTGCCAGCAGTGTTTTACAGGCCAACTCACCCCTCCACTTT. The rearrangement links TRBV2 to TRBJ1-6, with D maybe TRBD1 (5 bases). Between the trimmed V and J ends, which lost 4 bases and 10 bases, there was a span of 14 bases. Germline-derived CDR1 and CDR2 are SNHLY and FYNNEI. CDR3 length equals 14 residues.

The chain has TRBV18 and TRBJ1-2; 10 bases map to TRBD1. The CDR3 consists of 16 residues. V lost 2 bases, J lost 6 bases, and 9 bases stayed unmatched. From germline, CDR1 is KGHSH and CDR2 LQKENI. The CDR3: CASSPAPGQGSDGYTF. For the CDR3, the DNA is TGTGCCAGCTCACCAGCGCCGGGACAGGGGAGCGATGGCTACACCTTC.

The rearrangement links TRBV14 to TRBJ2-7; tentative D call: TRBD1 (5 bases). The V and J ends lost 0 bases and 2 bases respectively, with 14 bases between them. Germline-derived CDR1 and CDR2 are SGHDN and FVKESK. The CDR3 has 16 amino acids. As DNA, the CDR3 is TGTGCCAGCAGCCAAGATGGCCTTAGGGGCCCCTACGAGCAGTACTTC. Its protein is CASSQDGLRGPYEQYF.

The CDR3 reads CASSARDRGFHSYSYEQYF. The CDR3 bases are TGTGCCAGCAGTGCCCGGGACAGGGGGTTTCACTCTTACTCCTACGAGCAGTACTTC. This sequence joins TRBV6-1 and TRBJ2-7; 11 bases match TRBD1. After removal of 4 bases from V and 0 bases from J, the junction contained 14 bases not matched to a gene. This CDR3 has 19 residues. Per the germline V gene, CDR1 is MNHNS and CDR2 is SASEGT.

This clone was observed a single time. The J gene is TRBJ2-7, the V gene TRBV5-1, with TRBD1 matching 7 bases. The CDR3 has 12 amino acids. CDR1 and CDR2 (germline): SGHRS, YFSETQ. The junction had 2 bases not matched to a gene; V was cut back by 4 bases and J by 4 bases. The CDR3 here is CASSVTGYEQYF. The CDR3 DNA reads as TGCGCCAGCAGCGTGACAGGGTACGAGCAGTACTTC.

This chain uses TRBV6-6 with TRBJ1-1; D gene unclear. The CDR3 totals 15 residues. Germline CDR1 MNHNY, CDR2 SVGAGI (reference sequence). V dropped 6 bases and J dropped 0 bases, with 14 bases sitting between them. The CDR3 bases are TGTGCCAGCAGGAAAAATACAGATCTGAACACTGAAGCTTTCTTT. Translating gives CASRKNTDLNTEAFF.

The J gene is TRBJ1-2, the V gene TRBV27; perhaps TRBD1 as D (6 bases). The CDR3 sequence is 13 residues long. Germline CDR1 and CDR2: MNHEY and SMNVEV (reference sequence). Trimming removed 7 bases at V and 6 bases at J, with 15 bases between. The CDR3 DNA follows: TGTGCCAGCAAACCAACAGGGTCCAATGGCTACACCTTC. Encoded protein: CASKPTGSNGYTF.

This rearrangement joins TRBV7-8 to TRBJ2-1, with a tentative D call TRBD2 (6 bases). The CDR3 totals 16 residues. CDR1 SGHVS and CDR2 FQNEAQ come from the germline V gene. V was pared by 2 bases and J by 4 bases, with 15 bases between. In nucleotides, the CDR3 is TGTGCCAGCAGCTTACTATCTAGCGCCAGATACAATGAGCAGTTCTTC. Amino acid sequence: CASSLLSSARYNEQFF.

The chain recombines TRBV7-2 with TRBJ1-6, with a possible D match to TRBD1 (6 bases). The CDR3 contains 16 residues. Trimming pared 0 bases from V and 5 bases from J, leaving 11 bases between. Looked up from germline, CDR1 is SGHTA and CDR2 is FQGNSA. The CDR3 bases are TGTGCCAGCAGCTTAGCCTCACAGGGTAATAATTCACCCCTCCACTTT. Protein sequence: CASSLASQGNNSPLHF.

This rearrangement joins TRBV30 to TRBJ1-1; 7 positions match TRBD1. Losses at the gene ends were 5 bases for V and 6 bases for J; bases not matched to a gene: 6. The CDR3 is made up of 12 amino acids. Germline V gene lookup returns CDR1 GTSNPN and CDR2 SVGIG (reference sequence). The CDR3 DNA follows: TGTGCCTGGGCCACAGGGGTCTCTGAAGCTTTCTTT. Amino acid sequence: CAWATGVSEAFF. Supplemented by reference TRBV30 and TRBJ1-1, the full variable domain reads SQTIHQWPATLVQPVGSPLSLECTVEGTSNPNLYWYRQAAGRGLQLLFYSVGIGQISSEVPQNLSASRPQDRQFILSSKKLLLSDSGFYLCAWATGVSEAFFGQGTRLTVV.

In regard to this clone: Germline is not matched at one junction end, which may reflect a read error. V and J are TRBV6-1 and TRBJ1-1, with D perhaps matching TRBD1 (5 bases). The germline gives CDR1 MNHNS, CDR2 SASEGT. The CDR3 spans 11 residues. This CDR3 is CVSRAGTEAFF. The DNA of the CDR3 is TGTGTCAGCAGGGCGGGAACTGAAGCTTTCTTT.

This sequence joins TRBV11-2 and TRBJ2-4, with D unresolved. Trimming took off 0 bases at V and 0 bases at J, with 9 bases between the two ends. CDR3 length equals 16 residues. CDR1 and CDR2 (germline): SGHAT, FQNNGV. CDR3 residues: CASSLERGGAKNIQYF. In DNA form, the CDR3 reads TGTGCCAGCAGCTTAGAGCGCGGCGGAGCCAAAAACATTCAGTACTTC.

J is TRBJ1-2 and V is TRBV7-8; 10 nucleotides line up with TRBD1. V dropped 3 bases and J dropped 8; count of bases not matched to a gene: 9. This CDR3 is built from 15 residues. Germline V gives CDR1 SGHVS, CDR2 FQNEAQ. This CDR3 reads CASSLGTGVVGGYTF. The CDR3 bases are TGTGCCAGCAGCTTGGGGACAGGGGTAGTAGGGGGCTACACCTTC.